Listed here are 21 T cell receptor beta chains from one sample, sequenced in a study of blood T cell repertoires in COVID-19. Some clones are missing from TCRdb's copy, which holds only in-frame ones; the method was immunoSEQ multiplex PCR. The sample lists hundreds of thousands of clones, roughly 89% occurring once. What was sequenced was peripheral blood. Source of these receptors: a woman aged 50 to 60 with COVID-19, enrolled during active disease.

This clone showed up just once. This rearrangement joins TRBV30 to TRBJ1-6; 8 bases agree with TRBD1. V trimming: 0 bases; J trimming: 10 bases; junction bases outside the gene matches: 14. The CDR3 is made up of 17 amino acids. Germline assignment: CDR1 GTSNPN and CDR2 SVGIG (reference sequence). The CDR3 spells CAWSVLAPGGDQSPLHF. CDR3 nucleotide sequence: TGTGCCTGGAGTGTACTGGCTCCAGGGGGCGATCAGTCACCCCTCCACTTT.

This chain links TRBV19 with TRBJ2-5; D perhaps matches TRBD1 (6 bases). V was trimmed by 7 bases and J by 5 bases, leaving 20 bases between them. The CDR3 is 15 amino acids. Germline loops: CDR1 LNHDA, CDR2 SQIVND (reference sequence). The CDR3 reads CASNQAPGVEETQYF. DNA of the CDR3: TGTGCCAGTAACCAAGCGCCAGGGGTGGAGGAGACCCAGTACTTC.

This sequence joins TRBV6-6 and TRBJ1-2, with D perhaps matching TRBD1 (6 bases). The V end lost 6 bases, the J end lost 4 bases, and 15 bases lay between the germline ends. Germline V gives CDR1 MNHNY, CDR2 SVGAGI (reference sequence). There are 14 residues in the CDR3. DNA of the CDR3: TGTGCCAGCAGCCCCGCGACAGGCCCCTATGGCTACACCTTC. This translates into CASSPATGPYGYTF.

The CDR3 sequence: CASSHAGSNQPQHF. The CDR3 DNA follows: TGTGCCAGCAGCCACGCAGGGTCCAATCAGCCCCAGCATTTT. The V call is TRBV3-1 (or the pseudogene TRBV3-2), the J call TRBJ1-5, with D possibly being TRBD1 (5 bases). Trimming took off 3 bases at V and 3 bases at J, with 9 bases between the two ends. The CDR3 consists of 14 residues. The germline gives CDR1 LGHDT, CDR2 YNNKEL (reference sequence).

This clone was counted a few times. This chain links TRBV4-2 with TRBJ1-2; no firm D call. The CDR3 runs 12 residues. Germline V gives CDR1 LGHNA, CDR2 YNFKEQ. Trimming shortened V by 0 bases and J by 10 bases, and 9 bases separated the two germline ends. The CDR3 reads CASSQDQADYTF. The CDR3 DNA sequence: TGTGCCAGCAGCCAAGATCAGGCAGACTACACCTTC.

The rearrangement links TRBV19 to TRBJ2-1; D is unclear. Trimming removed 0 bases at V and 6 bases at J, with 3 bases between. Germline V gene data show CDR1 as LNHDA and CDR2 as SQIVND (reference sequence). The CDR3 sequence is 12 residues long. In nucleotides, the CDR3 is TGTGCCAGTAGTATAGATCGCAATGAGCAGTTCTTC. It codes for CASSIDRNEQFF.

The V call is TRBV30, the J call TRBJ2-1, with D uncertain. Germline-derived CDR1 and CDR2 are GTSNPN and SVGIG (reference sequence). Trimming took off 2 bases at V and 8 bases at J, with 7 bases between the two ends. There are 11 residues in the CDR3. In DNA form, the CDR3 reads TGTGCCTGGAGTATTGCGGATGAGCAGTTCTTC. It yields the protein CAWSIADEQFF. The full variable domain, completed using reference TRBV30 and TRBJ2-1, is SQTIHQWPATLVQPVGSPLSLECTVEGTSNPNLYWYRQAAGRGLQLLFYSVGIGQISSEVPQNLSASRPQDRQFILSSKKLLLSDSGFYLCAWSIADEQFFGPGTRLTVL.

The DNA for the CDR3 is TGTGCCATCAGACAGGGTGAACATGGCTACACCTTC. It encodes CAIRQGEHGYTF. The chain employs TRBV10-3 and TRBJ1-2, with a possible D match to TRBD1 (6 bases). V was trimmed by 6 bases and J by 6 bases, leaving 11 bases between them. Germline loops: CDR1 ENHRY, CDR2 SYGVKD. The CDR3 is 12 amino acids.

The CDR3 sequence is CASRGSPGDEQYF. The CDR3 DNA reads as TGTGCCAGCAGAGGTTCGCCGGGAGACGAGCAGTACTTC. The rearrangement joins TRBV25-1 to TRBJ2-7; a weak D match, TRBD2 (6 bases). The CDR3 runs to 13 residues. Germline CDR1 MGHDK, CDR2 SYGVNS. Trimming took off 6 bases at V and 5 bases at J, with 14 bases between the two ends.

The chain recombines TRBV6-5 with TRBJ2-3, with 9 bases fitting TRBD2. Germline CDR1 is MNHEY and CDR2 is SVGAGI. After removal of 4 bases from V and 14 bases from J, the junction contained 7 bases not matched to a gene. The CDR3 loop spans 12 amino acids. As DNA, the CDR3 is TGTGCCAGCAGTTCAGCTAGCGGGGACCGGTATTTT. This translates into CASSSASGDRYF.

This chain links TRBV18 with TRBJ2-2, with D uncertain. This CDR3 comprises 13 residues. Trimming took 2 bases from V and 2 from J, leaving 3 bases between them. CDR1 is KGHSH and CDR2 is LQKENI in the germline V gene. The CDR3 reads CASSPVNTGELFF. The CDR3 DNA sequence: TGTGCCAGCTCACCAGTAAACACCGGGGAGCTGTTTTTT.

The rearrangement uses TRBV6-6 and TRBJ2-7; 8 bases are a match to TRBD1. The ends lost 6 bases at V and 0 bases at J; junction bases unmatched: 7. The CDR3 sequence is 15 residues long. CDR1 is MNHNY and CDR2 is SVGAGI in the germline V gene (reference sequence). The CDR3 nucleotides are TGTGCCAGCAGCGCTGACAGGGGAACCTCCTACGAGCAGTACTTC. Residues: CASSADRGTSYEQYF.

In DNA form, the CDR3 reads TGTGCCAGCAGCCAGGGGGGCGTCGTTGAAAAACTGTTTTTT. Amino acid sequence: CASSQGGVVEKLFF. The rearrangement joins TRBV28 to TRBJ1-4; TRBD1 aligns across 7 bases. V was clipped by 6 bases and J by 7 bases; unmatched bases: 8. This CDR3 contains 14 residues. CDR1 and CDR2 from the germline V gene are MDHEN and SYDVKM.

The chain couples TRBV24-1 to TRBJ2-1; D may be TRBD1 (6 bases). Trimming cost V 4 bases and J 8 bases, with 14 bases left between them. Germline CDR1 reads KGHDR; CDR2 reads SFDVKD. The CDR3 spans 14 residues. This CDR3 is CATSDGTFGDEQFF. The CDR3 DNA reads TGTGCCACCAGTGACGGGACATTCGGGGATGAGCAGTTCTTC.

This chain connects TRBV19 to TRBJ2-7; D unresolved. Trimming stripped 5 bases from V and 6 bases from J, with 14 bases between. In germline, CDR1 is LNHDA, CDR2 SQIVND (reference sequence). The CDR3 totals 13 residues. The CDR3: CASSRLSAPEQYF. For the CDR3, the DNA is TGTGCCAGTAGTCGTCTGAGTGCCCCCGAGCAGTACTTC.

Comments on this clone: Other DNA variants within this sample encode the same CDR3. The chain couples TRBV12-3 or TRBV12-4 to TRBJ1-5; D gene ambiguous. CDR3 length equals 13 residues. Trimming stripped 2 bases from V and 5 bases from J, with 7 bases between. The CDR3 here is CASSLSGDQPQHF. CDR3 sequence (DNA): TGTGCCAGCAGTTTAAGCGGGGATCAGCCCCAGCATTTT.

This clone was seen more than once but under ten times. The chain has TRBV30 and TRBJ1-6, with D maybe TRBD1 (6 bases). The germline V gene has CDR1 GTSNPN and CDR2 SVGIG (reference sequence). V was clipped by 6 bases and J by 11 bases, with 17 bases between them. CDR3 length: 13 amino acids. Written as DNA, the CDR3 is TGTGCCTGCGCCACAGGGACCCCAGCACCCCTCCACTTT. Its translation: CACATGTPAPLHF.

CDR3: CASSQESGTREQFF. The CDR3 DNA sequence: TGTGCCAGCAGCCAAGAAAGCGGGACTAGGGAGCAGTTCTTC. V gene TRBV4-2 combines with J gene TRBJ2-1, with 8 bases matching TRBD2. Losses at the gene ends were 0 bases for V and 10 bases for J; bases not matched to a gene: 5. The germline CDR1 and CDR2 sequences are LGHNA and YNFKEQ. This CDR3 comprises 14 residues.

The genes are TRBV4-1 and TRBJ1-3, with TRBD1 matching over 9 bases. Germline assignment: CDR1 MGHRA and CDR2 YSYEKL. The CDR3 totals 18 residues. J lost 3 bases, V lost 0 bases, and 9 bases had no gene match. The CDR3 region has the DNA TGCGCCAGCAGCCAAGATGTGGCCGGACAGGGGAATGGAAACACCATATATTTT. Translated, it gives CASSQDVAGQGNGNTIYF.

This clone has a handful of counts. The chain combines TRBV18 with TRBJ2-2; no firm D call. The CDR3 has 14 amino acids. The germline V gene has CDR1 KGHSH and CDR2 LQKENI. V was pared by 2 bases and J by 3 bases, with 7 bases between. This chain's CDR3 is CASSPELYTGELFF. The CDR3 nucleotides read TGTGCCAGCTCACCAGAACTCTACACCGGGGAGCTGTTTTTT.

The chain carries TRBV7-9 and TRBJ1-3; 9 positions match TRBD1. V lost 3 bases, J lost 4 bases, and 4 bases stayed unmatched. CDR3 length: 15 amino acids. Germline values: CDR1 SEHNR, CDR2 FQNEAQ (reference sequence). CDR3 loop: CASSLWTGVGNTIYF. The DNA of the CDR3 is TGTGCCAGCAGCTTGTGGACAGGGGTCGGAAACACCATATATTTT.